This T cell receptor (beta chain) was recorded in a study of blood T cell repertoires in COVID-19. Study at large: T cells, B-cell-depleted T cells, or PBMCs supplied cDNA or gDNA.

With regard to this clone: Other DNA sequences in the same sample also yield this CDR3.

The length of the CDR3 is 13 residues. Germline CDR1 and CDR2: SGHAT and FQNNGV. V lost 2 bases and J 2 bases, leaving 3 bases between the germline ends. Under the authors' procedure: Researchers report that nucleated cell counts were estimated from reference gene primer amplification. Only in-frame clones appear in the TCRdb table, and some are missing; sequencing was by immunoSEQ multiplex PCR. V and J calls and clone size come straight from that table; D and trimming were deduced from the DNA. This table holds about 150,000 clones, approximately 90% found once. This TCR derives from a woman in her sixties or seventies with active COVID-19. Sample: peripheral blood. The gene calls are TRBV11-2 and TRBJ2-2; D is ambiguous. The CDR3 protein is CASSLTNTGELFF. CDR3 sequence (DNA): TGTGCCAGCAGCTTAACTAACACCGGGGAGCTGTTTTTT.